This T cell receptor beta chain was documented in a study of shared clonotypes between healthy human individuals. The overall study: The study used three CD4 naive, three CD4 memory, two CD8 naive and one CD8 memory plate per donor. Study-wide results and caveats: Shared across several donors were around 5% of the naive CD4 clonotypes. At large depth, rarefaction still showed sorted-subset sequencing to be incomplete.

About this clone: No antigen is known for it.

In replicate PCRs of sorted subsets, around 0.2 ug DNA, approximately 28,000 T cell genomes, was used. Here immunoSEQ multiplex PCR was the method, and the copy in TCRdb shows in-frame clones only, minus some. Of about 120,000 clones listed, 68% are singletons. From germline, CDR1 is GTSNPN and CDR2 SVGIG (reference sequence). The CDR3 contains 16 residues. The specimen was memory CD8+ T cells sorted from blood. Subset defined: CD45RO+ cells pooled with CCR7-negative TemRA cells. This receptor was taken from a woman between 25 and 40 years old in good health. The chain combines TRBV30 with TRBJ2-5, with TRBD1 matching over 10 bases. TRBJ2-7 matches the DNA end more closely, so the J call is doubtful. This CDR3 is CAWRGLGQGDSYEQYF. Here the CDR3 DNA reads TGTGCCTGGAGGGGCCTCGGACAGGGGGACTCCTACGAGCAGTACTTC.